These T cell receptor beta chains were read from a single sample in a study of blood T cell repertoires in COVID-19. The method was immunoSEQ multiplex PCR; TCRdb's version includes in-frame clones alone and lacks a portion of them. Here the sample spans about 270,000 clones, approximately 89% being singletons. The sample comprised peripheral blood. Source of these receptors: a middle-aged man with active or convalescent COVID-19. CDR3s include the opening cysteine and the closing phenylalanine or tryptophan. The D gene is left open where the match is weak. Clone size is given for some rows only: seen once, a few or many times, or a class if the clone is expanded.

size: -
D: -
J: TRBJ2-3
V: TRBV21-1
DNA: TGTGCCACCACGGGCGGTAGACTAGCCACAGATACGCAGTATTTT
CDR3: CATTGGRLATDTQYF

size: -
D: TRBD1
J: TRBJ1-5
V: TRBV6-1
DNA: TGTGCCAGCAGTGAAGAGACAGGGTGGCTTCAGCCCCAGCATTTT
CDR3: CASSEETGWLQPQHF

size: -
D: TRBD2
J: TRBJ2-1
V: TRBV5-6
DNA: TGTGCCAGCAGCTTCACTGGGACTAGCGGGGGATTCGGCTACAATGAGCAGTTCTTC
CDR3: CASSFTGTSGGFGYNEQFF

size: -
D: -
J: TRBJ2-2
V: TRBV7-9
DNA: TGTGCCAGCAGCTTAAATTTAGGTGCAGGGGCCGGGGAGCTGTTTTTT
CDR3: CASSLNLGAGAGELFF

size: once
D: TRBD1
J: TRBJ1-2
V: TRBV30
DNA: TGTGCCTGGAGTTCGACAGGGTGGGTCGATGGCTACACCTTC
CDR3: CAWSSTGWVDGYTF

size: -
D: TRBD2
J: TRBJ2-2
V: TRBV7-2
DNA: TGTGCCAGCAGCTTAGGTAGCGGGAGTGGCACCGGGGAGCTGTTTTTT
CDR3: CASSLGSGSGTGELFF

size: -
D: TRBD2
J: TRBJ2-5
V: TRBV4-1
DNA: TGCGCCAGCAGCCAAGGGCCTGGCGGGGGGGAAGAGACCCAGTACTTC
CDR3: CASSQGPGGGEETQYF

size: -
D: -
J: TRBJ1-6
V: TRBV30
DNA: TGTGCCTGGAGTGTTAGCGGTGCCAGCTCCTATAATTCACCCCTCCACTTT
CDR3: CAWSVSGASSYNSPLHF

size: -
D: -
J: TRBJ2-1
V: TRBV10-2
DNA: TGCGCCAGCAGTGAGTCGGTAGCCCCGGTCCCCAATGAGCAGTTCTTC
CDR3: CASSESVAPVPNEQFF

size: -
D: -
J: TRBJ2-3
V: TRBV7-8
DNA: TGTGCCAGCAGCTTAGGCGCTATAATGACAGATACGCAGTATTTT
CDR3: CASSLGAIMTDTQYF

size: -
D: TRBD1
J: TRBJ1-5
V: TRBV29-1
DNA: TGCAGCGTTGGGGCGGGACAGGGGGGTCAGCCCCAGCATTTT
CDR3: CSVGAGQGGQPQHF